The 21 T cell receptor beta chains below were found in one sample sequenced in a study of T cell responses to AZD1222 COVID-19 vaccine. Assay used: immunoSEQ multiplex PCR; TCRdb lists only in-frame clones, some missing. Of about 160,000 clones listed, around 89% were seen once; the top ten hold approximately 6.9%. The input for sequencing was peripheral blood, taken on day 0 of AZD1222 vaccination. The receptor source for this set is an adult in good health.

CDR3 nucleotide sequence: TGTGCCAGCAGCCTCCCCTCCGGTATTGAGCAGTACTTC. Amino acids: CASSLPSGIEQYF. The chain joins TRBV14 to TRBJ2-7; D is unresolved. The V and J ends lost 4 bases and 7 bases respectively, with 14 bases between them. This CDR3 contains 13 residues. Germline-derived CDR1 and CDR2 are SGHDN and FVKESK.

The rearrangement links TRBV19 to TRBJ1-1; TRBD1 is a possible D gene (5 bases). Germline V gene lookup returns CDR1 LNHDA and CDR2 SQIVND (reference sequence). V gave up 7 bases and J gave up 1 base, with 16 bases separating them. The CDR3 spans 15 residues. The CDR3: CASKGAFQGNTEAFF. For the CDR3, the DNA is TGTGCCAGTAAAGGGGCTTTTCAGGGGAACACTGAAGCTTTCTTT.

The rearrangement uses TRBV7-2 and TRBJ2-7; D unresolved. The CDR3 has 15 amino acids. V gave up 5 bases and J gave up 2 bases, with 16 bases separating them. Germline CDR1 is SGHTA and CDR2 is FQGNSA. The CDR3 DNA follows: TGTGCCAGCAGCCCTAAGACAAGGGCTACCTACGAGCAGTACTTC. Translation gives CASSPKTRATYEQYF.

This clone was observed once. The V call is TRBV5-1, the J call TRBJ2-2, with D possibly matching TRBD1 (6 bases). CDR3 length equals 15 residues. V was clipped by 2 bases and J by 2 bases, with 10 bases between them. The germline gives CDR1 SGHRS, CDR2 YFSETQ. The CDR3 sequence is CASSFSRGNTGELFF. The DNA of the CDR3 is TGCGCCAGCAGCTTCAGCAGGGGTAACACCGGGGAGCTGTTTTTT.

The rearrangement links TRBV7-9 to TRBJ1-1; D is unresolved. With 5 bases removed from V and 1 base from J, the gap between germline ends came to 11 bases. The germline gives CDR1 SEHNR, CDR2 FQNEAQ (reference sequence). CDR3 length equals 14 residues. In DNA form, the CDR3 reads TGTGCCAGCAGCCTAATGACGGGGAACACTGAAGCTTTCTTT. Translating it yields CASSLMTGNTEAFF. Using reference TRBV7-9 and TRBJ1-1 for the parts outside the CDR3, the full variable domain is DTGVSQNPRHKITKRGQNVTFRCDPISEHNRLYWYRQTLGQGPEFLTYFQNEAQLEKSRLLSDRFSAERPKGSFSTLEIQRTEQGDSAMYLCASSLMTGNTEAFFGQGTRLTVV.

This clone was found a few times. The chain links TRBV6-1 to TRBJ1-2, with D uncertain. Germline V gives CDR1 MNHNS, CDR2 SASEGT. V was pared by 0 bases and J by 4 bases, with 15 bases between. The CDR3 is 16 residues long. CDR3 loop: CASSEAIAGFGYGYTF. In DNA form, the CDR3 reads TGTGCCAGCAGTGAAGCAATCGCAGGCTTCGGCTATGGCTACACCTTC.

The table lists this clone with a count of one. The V gene is TRBV5-4, the J gene TRBJ2-2; 8 bases agree with TRBD1. V lost 1 base and J lost 3; bases outside the gene matches: 5. Germline lookup yields CDR1 SGHNT and CDR2 YYREEE (reference sequence). The CDR3 totals 16 residues. The CDR3 sequence is CASSLPGQGHTGELFF. CDR3 nucleotide sequence: TGTGCCAGCAGCTTGCCTGGACAGGGTCACACCGGGGAGCTGTTTTTT.

The chain links TRBV5-6 to TRBJ2-5, with D perhaps TRBD1 or TRBD2 (5 bases each). CDR3 length: 15 amino acids. V lost 0 bases, J lost 5 bases, and 14 bases lay in between. Germline CDR1 is SGHDT and CDR2 is YYEEEE. CDR3 amino acids: CASSLAPGARETQYF. CDR3 coding DNA: TGTGCCAGCAGCTTGGCGCCCGGGGCCCGGGAGACCCAGTACTTC. Full variable domain (remainder filled in from reference TRBV5-6 and TRBJ2-5): DAGVTQSPTHLIKTRGQQVTLRCSPKSGHDTVSWYQQALGQGPQFIFQYYEEEERQRGNFPDRFSGHQFPNYSSELNVNALLLGDSALYLCASSLAPGARETQYFGPGTRLLVL.

V and J are TRBV6-1 and TRBJ1-6, with 8 bases identical to TRBD1. V gave up 2 bases and J gave up 6 bases; unmatched junction bases: 6. This CDR3 has 16 amino acids. Germline V gene data show CDR1 as MNHNS and CDR2 as SASEGT. CDR3 nucleotide sequence: TGTGCCAGCAGTGAATATGGGACAGGACTTAATTCACCCCTCCACTTT. Its protein is CASSEYGTGLNSPLHF.

The V call is TRBV7-9, the J call TRBJ1-2; TRBD1 might be the D (6 bases). The V and J ends lost 4 bases and 5 bases respectively, with 17 bases between them. CDR3 length: 15 amino acids. Germline CDR1 and CDR2: SEHNR and FQNEAQ (reference sequence). The CDR3 loop is CASSSIDRKGYGYTF. The CDR3 DNA reads TGTGCCAGCAGCTCAATCGACAGGAAAGGGTATGGCTACACCTTC.

The V call is TRBV5-1, the J call TRBJ2-3; TRBD1 matches at 12 bases. J gave up 1 base and V 4 bases, and 10 bases lay outside the gene matches. Per germline, CDR1 SGHRS and CDR2 YFSETQ. This CDR3 comprises 18 residues. The DNA of the CDR3 is TGCGCCAGCAGCGGAGGGGGACAGGGGGCGCATGGCACAGATACGCAGTATTTT. Amino acid sequence: CASSGGGQGAHGTDTQYF.

This chain links TRBV5-1 with TRBJ2-3, with D possibly TRBD1 on 6 matching bases. Trimming removed 5 bases from V and 2 bases from J, with 15 bases in between. CDR3 length equals 15 residues. CDR1 is SGHRS and CDR2 is YFSETQ in the germline V gene. The CDR3 region has the DNA TGCGCCAGCAGGACTTGGACAGCTTCCACAGATACGCAGTATTTT. Encoded protein: CASRTWTASTDTQYF.

This clone was detected once. This chain uses TRBV6-1 with TRBJ2-5; a possible D gene is TRBD2 (6 bases). Germline CDR1 reads MNHNS; CDR2 reads SASEGT. Trimming removed 5 bases at V and 7 bases at J, with 20 bases between. This CDR3 has 15 amino acids. CDR3 in amino acids: CASSSPGTGVGTQYF. For the CDR3, the DNA is TGTGCCAGCAGTTCCCCCGGGACGGGGGTTGGGACCCAGTACTTC.

The chain employs TRBV6-5 and TRBJ2-5; possible D gene TRBD2, 7 bases. The V gene lost 6 bases and the J gene lost 4 bases, with 15 bases spanning the gap. Germline CDR1 and CDR2: MNHEY and SVGAGI. The CDR3 loop spans 14 amino acids. CDR3: CASRANREGETQYF. The CDR3 DNA sequence: TGTGCCAGCAGAGCCAACAGGGAGGGAGAGACCCAGTACTTC.

V gene TRBV3-1 (or the pseudogene TRBV3-2) combines with J gene TRBJ1-4; D gene unclear. V was clipped by 3 bases and J by 7 bases, with 15 bases between them. The CDR3 has 15 residues. Looked up from germline, CDR1 is LGHDT and CDR2 is YNNKEL (reference sequence). CDR3 amino acids: CASSQPFKMGEKLFF. Here the CDR3 DNA reads TGTGCCAGCAGCCAGCCTTTCAAAATGGGTGAAAAACTGTTTTTT.

This chain joins TRBV7-2 and TRBJ1-1; D possibly corresponds to TRBD1 (5 bases). The CDR3 sequence is 15 residues long. Germline assignment: CDR1 SGHTA and CDR2 FQGNSA. Trimming stripped 4 bases from V and 1 base from J, with 13 bases between. The DNA for the CDR3 is TGTGCCAGCAGCTCCCGTTCGGGGGGGAACACTGAAGCTTTCTTT. It translates to CASSSRSGGNTEAFF.

The V call is TRBV5-8, the J call TRBJ1-2; D is ambiguous. This CDR3 has 17 amino acids. Per germline, CDR1 SGHTS and CDR2 YDEGEE. V shed 4 bases and J shed 0 bases, with 19 bases lying between them. CDR3 nucleotide sequence: TGTGCCAGCAGCGGTGGTTTTAGGGAGGGCGCTAACTATGGCTACACCTTC. Protein product: CASSGGFREGANYGYTF.

V is TRBV10-3 and J is TRBJ2-3, with D uncertain. The V gene lost 8 bases and the J gene lost 2 bases, with 11 bases spanning the gap. Germline CDR1 is ENHRY and CDR2 is SYGVKD. This CDR3 has 13 residues. CDR3 region: CAIRGRATDTQYF. CDR3 coding DNA: TGTGCCATCCGAGGTCGGGCCACAGATACGCAGTATTTT.

V and J are TRBV30 and TRBJ1-3; 7 positions match TRBD1. The CDR3 extends over 14 amino acids. Germline V gene sequence: CDR1 GTSNPN, CDR2 SVGIG (reference sequence). V gave up 2 bases and J gave up 0 bases; unmatched junction bases: 1. The chain's CDR3 is CAWSTGDSGNTIYF. The CDR3 DNA reads as TGTGCCTGGAGTACAGGGGACTCTGGAAACACCATATATTTT. The complete variable domain, with remaining parts taken from reference TRBV30 and TRBJ1-3, reads SQTIHQWPATLVQPVGSPLSLECTVEGTSNPNLYWYRQAAGRGLQLLFYSVGIGQISSEVPQNLSASRPQDRQFILSSKKLLLSDSGFYLCAWSTGDSGNTIYFGEGSWLTVV.

This chain connects TRBV27 to TRBJ1-2; D is uncertain. Germline V gene lookup returns CDR1 MNHEY and CDR2 SMNVEV (reference sequence). The CDR3 runs 11 residues. V was clipped by 5 bases and J by 4 bases, with 5 bases between them. CDR3 nucleotides: TGTGCCAGCAGTGCCGGCTATGGCTACACCTTC. This codes for CASSAGYGYTF.

The rearrangement uses TRBV7-2 and TRBJ2-7; the D is unclear. Deletions cut 5 bases from V and 2 bases from J, with 16 bases between. The CDR3 runs to 15 residues. Germline CDR1 reads SGHTA; CDR2 reads FQGNSA. CDR3 sequence (DNA): TGTGCCAGCAGCGAAGAATATAACCGGGCCTACGAGCAGTACTTC. It is translated as CASSEEYNRAYEQYF.